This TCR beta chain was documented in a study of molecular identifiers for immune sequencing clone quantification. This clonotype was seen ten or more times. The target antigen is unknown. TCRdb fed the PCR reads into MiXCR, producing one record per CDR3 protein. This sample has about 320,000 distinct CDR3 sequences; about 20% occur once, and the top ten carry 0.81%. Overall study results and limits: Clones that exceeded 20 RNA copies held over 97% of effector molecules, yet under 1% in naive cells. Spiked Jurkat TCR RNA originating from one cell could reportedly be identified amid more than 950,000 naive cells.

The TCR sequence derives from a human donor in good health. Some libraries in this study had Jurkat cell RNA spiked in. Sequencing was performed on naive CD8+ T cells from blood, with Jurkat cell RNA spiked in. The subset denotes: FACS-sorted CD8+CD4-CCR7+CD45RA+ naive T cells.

CDR3 sequence (DNA): TGCGCCAGCAGCCAAGTGGAGAGCCCGACCCACGAGCAGTACTTC. Protein: CASSQVESPTHEQYF. The J gene is TRBJ2-7, the V gene TRBV4-3; the D is unclear. The CDR3 totals 15 residues. V was clipped by 1 base and J by 5 bases, with 15 bases between them. Looked up from germline, CDR1 is LGHNA and CDR2 is YSLEER.